This TCR beta chain was captured by sequencing in a study of cytomegalovirus exposure and HLA in healthy donors. About this clone itself: Its cognate antigen is unknown.

With 60 Vbeta and 13 Jbeta primers, the PCR was carried out. TCRdb keeps only in-frame clones here, not all; method: immunoSEQ multiplex PCR. Of under 200,000 clones listed, about 85% are singletons. The CDR3 runs 17 residues. Trimming took 1 base from V and 5 from J, leaving 18 bases between them. CDR1 and CDR2 from the germline V gene are SGHTA and FQGTGA. Study-wide findings and caveats: Among CMV-associated TCR beta chains, most appeared HLA-restricted in a later analysis. Analyses of presence/absence relied on an assumption of roughly uniform sequencing depth across donors. Association of a missense DCLRE1C variant with TCR beta V- and J-gene trimming was reported in a later analysis.

This receptor was obtained from a young man in good health and CMV-seropositive. Sequences were obtained from PBMCs. The chain joins TRBV7-3 to TRBJ2-1; D may be TRBD2 (6 bases). CDR3 sequence (DNA): TGTGCCAGCAGCTTAAGTCCCCCCCACGCGGGAAACAATGAGCAGTTCTTC. This codes for CASSLSPPHAGNNEQFF. Full variable domain (remainder filled in from reference TRBV7-3 and TRBJ2-1): GAGVSQTPSNKVTEKGKYVELRCDPISGHTALYWYRQSLGQGPEFLIYFQGTGAADDSGLPNDRFFAVRPEGSVSTLKIQRTERGDSAVYLCASSLSPPHAGNNEQFFGPGTRLTVL.